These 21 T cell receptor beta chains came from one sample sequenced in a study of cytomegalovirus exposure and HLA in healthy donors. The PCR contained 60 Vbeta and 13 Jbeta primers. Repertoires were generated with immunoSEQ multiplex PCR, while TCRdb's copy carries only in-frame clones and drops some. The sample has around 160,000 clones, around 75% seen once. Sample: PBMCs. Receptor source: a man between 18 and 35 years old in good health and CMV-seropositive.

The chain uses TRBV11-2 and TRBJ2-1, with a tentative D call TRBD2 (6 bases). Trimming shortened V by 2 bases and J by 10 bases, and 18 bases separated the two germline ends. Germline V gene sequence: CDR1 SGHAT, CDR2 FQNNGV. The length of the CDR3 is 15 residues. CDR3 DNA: TGTGCCAGCAGCTTATCGGCTAGCGACTCAGGGGAGCAGTTCTTC. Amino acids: CASSLSASDSGEQFF.

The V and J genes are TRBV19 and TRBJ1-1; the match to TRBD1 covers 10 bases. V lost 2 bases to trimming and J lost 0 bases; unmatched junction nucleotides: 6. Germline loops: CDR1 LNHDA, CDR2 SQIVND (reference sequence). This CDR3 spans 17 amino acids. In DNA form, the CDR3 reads TGTGCCAGTAGTATACGACAGGGGGCCTTCCTGAACACTGAAGCTTTCTTT. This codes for CASSIRQGAFLNTEAFF.

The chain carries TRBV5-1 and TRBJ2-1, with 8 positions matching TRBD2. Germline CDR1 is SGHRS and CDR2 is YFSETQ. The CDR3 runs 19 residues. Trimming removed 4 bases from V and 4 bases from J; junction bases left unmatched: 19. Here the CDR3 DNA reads TGCGCCAGCAGCCGGGGGGGCAGGCGGATCGGTGGGATATACAATGAGCAGTTCTTC. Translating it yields CASSRGGRRIGGIYNEQFF.

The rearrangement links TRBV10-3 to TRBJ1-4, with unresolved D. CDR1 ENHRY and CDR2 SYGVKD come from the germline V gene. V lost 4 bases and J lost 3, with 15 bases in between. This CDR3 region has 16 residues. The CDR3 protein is CAISARSLASNEKLFF. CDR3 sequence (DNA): TGTGCCATCAGTGCAAGGAGCCTTGCTTCTAATGAAAAACTGTTTTTT.

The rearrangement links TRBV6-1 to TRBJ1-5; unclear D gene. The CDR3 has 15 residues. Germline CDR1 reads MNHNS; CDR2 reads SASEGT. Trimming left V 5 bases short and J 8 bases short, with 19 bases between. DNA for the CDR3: TGTGCCAGCAGTCGTCAAGGAACCCCGCGGGAGCCCCAGCATTTT. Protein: CASSRQGTPREPQHF.

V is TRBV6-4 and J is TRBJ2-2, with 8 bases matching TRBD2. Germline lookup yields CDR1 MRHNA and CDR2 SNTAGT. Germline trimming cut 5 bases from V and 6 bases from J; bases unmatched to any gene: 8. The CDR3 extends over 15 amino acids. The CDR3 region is CASSLNGGAPGELFF. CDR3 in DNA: TGTGCCAGCAGTCTCAACGGGGGGGCCCCCGGGGAGCTGTTTTTT.

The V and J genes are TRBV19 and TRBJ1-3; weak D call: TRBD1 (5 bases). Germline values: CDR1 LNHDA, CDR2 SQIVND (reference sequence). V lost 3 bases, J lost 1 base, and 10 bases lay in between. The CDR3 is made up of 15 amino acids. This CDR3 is CASSILGGSGNTIYF. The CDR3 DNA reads TGTGCCAGTAGTATCCTGGGGGGATCTGGAAACACCATATATTTT.

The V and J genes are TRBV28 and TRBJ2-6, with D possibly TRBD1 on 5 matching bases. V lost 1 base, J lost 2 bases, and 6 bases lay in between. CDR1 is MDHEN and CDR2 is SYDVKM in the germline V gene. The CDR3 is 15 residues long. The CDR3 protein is CASSLSGTGANVLTF. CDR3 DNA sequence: TGTGCCAGCAGTTTATCAGGGACTGGGGCCAACGTCCTGACTTTC.

CDR3 sequence reads: CASSLEAGELFF. DNA of the CDR3: TGTGCCAGCAGCCTCGAGGCCGGGGAGCTGTTTTTT. V and J are TRBV4-2 and TRBJ2-2, with D hard to call. The germline V and J ends were trimmed by 4 bases and 6 bases, with 6 bases remaining between them. CDR3 size: 12 residues. CDR1 is LGHNA and CDR2 is YNFKEQ in the germline V gene.

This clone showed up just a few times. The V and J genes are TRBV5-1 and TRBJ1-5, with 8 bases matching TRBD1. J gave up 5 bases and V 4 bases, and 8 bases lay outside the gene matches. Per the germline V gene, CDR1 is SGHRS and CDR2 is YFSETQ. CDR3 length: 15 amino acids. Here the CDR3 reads CASSIGQGADQPQHF. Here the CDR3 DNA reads TGCGCCAGCAGCATAGGACAGGGTGCGGATCAGCCCCAGCATTTT.

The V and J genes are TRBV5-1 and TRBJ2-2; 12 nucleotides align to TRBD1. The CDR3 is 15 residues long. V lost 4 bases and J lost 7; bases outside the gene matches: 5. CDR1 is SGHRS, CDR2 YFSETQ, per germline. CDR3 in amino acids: CASSKGQGASGELFF. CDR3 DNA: TGCGCCAGCAGCAAGGGACAGGGGGCCAGCGGGGAGCTGTTTTTT. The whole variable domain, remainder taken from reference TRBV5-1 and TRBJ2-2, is KAGVTQTPRYLIKTRGQQVTLSCSPISGHRSVSWYQQTPGQGLQFLFEYFSETQRNKGNFPGRFSGRQFSNSRSEMNVSTLELGDSALYLCASSKGQGASGELFFGEGSRLTVL.

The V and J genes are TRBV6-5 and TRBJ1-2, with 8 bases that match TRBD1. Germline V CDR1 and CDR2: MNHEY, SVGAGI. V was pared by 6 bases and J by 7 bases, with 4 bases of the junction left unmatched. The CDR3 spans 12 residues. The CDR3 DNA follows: TGTGCCAGCAGAAAGGACAGGGTTGGCTACACCTTC. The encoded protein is CASRKDRVGYTF.

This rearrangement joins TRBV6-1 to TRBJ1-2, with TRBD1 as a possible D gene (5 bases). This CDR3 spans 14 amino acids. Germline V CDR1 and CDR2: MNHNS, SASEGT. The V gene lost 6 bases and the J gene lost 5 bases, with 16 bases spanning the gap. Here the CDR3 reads CASSPSQGTYGYTF. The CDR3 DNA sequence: TGTGCCAGCAGCCCCAGCCAGGGAACTTATGGCTACACCTTC.

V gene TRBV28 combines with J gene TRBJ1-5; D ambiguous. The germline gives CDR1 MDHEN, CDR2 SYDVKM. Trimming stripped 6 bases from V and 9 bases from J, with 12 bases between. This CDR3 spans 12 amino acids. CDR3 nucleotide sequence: TGTGCCAGCAGGACATACATGGGGCCCCAGCATTTT. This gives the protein CASRTYMGPQHF. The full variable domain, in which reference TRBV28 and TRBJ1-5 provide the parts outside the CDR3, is DVKVTQSSRYLVKRTGEKVFLECVQDMDHENMFWYRQDPGLGLRLIYFSYDVKMKEKGDIPEGYSVSREKKERFSLILESASTNQTSMYLCASRTYMGPQHFGDGTRLSIL.

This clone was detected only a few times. The CDR3 spells CASSMGDGQGRNQPQHF. Written as DNA, the CDR3 is TGTGCCAGTAGTATGGGGGACGGACAGGGCCGCAATCAGCCCCAGCATTTT. The rearrangement uses TRBV19 and TRBJ1-5; the match to TRBD1 covers 8 bases. Germline-derived CDR1 and CDR2 are LNHDA and SQIVND (reference sequence). The J segment lost 2 bases and the V segment lost 3 bases, leaving 9 bases of the junction unmatched. This CDR3 region has 17 residues.

CDR3 sequence: CASRVDWSSGNTIYF. CDR3 in DNA: TGTGCCAGCAGGGTGGACTGGAGCTCTGGAAACACCATATATTTT. The chain carries TRBV2 and TRBJ1-3; D is unresolved. This CDR3 is 15 amino acids long. V was pared by 6 bases and J by 0 bases, with 12 bases between. CDR1 and CDR2 (germline): SNHLY, FYNNEI.

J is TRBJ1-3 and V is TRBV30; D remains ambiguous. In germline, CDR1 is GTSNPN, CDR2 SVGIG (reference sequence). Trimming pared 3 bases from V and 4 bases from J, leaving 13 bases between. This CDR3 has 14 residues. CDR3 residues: CAWSVGEYGNTIYF. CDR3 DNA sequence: TGTGCCTGGAGCGTCGGGGAGTACGGAAACACCATATATTTT.

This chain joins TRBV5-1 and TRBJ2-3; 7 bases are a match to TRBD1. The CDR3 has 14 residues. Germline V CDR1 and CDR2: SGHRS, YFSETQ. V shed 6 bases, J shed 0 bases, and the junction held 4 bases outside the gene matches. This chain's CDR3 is CASKQGLSTDTQYF. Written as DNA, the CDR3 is TGCGCCAGCAAACAGGGGTTAAGCACAGATACGCAGTATTTT.

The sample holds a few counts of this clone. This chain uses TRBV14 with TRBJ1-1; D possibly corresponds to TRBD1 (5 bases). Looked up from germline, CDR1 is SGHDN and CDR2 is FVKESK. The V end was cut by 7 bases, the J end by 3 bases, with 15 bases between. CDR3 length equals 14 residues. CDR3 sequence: CASTPGGRDTEAFF. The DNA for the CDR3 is TGTGCCAGCACCCCCGGTGGCAGGGACACTGAAGCTTTCTTT.

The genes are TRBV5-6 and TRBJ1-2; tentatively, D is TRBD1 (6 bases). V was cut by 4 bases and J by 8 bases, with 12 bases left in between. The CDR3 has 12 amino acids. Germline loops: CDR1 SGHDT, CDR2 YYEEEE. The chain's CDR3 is CASSPGGGGYTF. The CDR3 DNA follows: TGTGCCAGCAGCCCAGGTGGGGGCGGCTACACCTTC.

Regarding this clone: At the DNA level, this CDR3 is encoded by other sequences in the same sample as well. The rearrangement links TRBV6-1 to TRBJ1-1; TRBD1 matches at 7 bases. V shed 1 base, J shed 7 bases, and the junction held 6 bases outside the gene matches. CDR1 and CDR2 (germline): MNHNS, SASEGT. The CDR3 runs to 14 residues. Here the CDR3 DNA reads TGTGCCAGCAGTGAAGGCGTAAACAGGGGTGAAGCTTTCTTT. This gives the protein CASSEGVNRGEAFF.